Following are 25 T cell receptor beta chains from one sample sequenced in a study of blood T cell repertoires in COVID-19. Only in-frame clones appear in the TCRdb table, and some are missing; sequencing was by immunoSEQ multiplex PCR. The profile shows about 96,000 clones, roughly 84% of them singletons. Specimen: peripheral blood. The receptors stem from a woman aged 55-70 years with acute or convalescent COVID-19.

V gene TRBV6-2 or TRBV6-3 combines with J gene TRBJ1-5, with D uncertain. The germline gives CDR1 MNHEY, CDR2 SVGEGT. Trimming took off 1 base at V and 0 bases at J, with 10 bases between the two ends. The CDR3 consists of 16 residues. DNA of the CDR3: TGTGCCAGCAGTTACTTCGGCGGGAATAGCAATCAGCCCCAGCATTTT. Its protein is CASSYFGGNSNQPQHF.

The chain has TRBV5-4 and TRBJ1-1; 8 bases line up with TRBD1. Germline-derived CDR1 and CDR2 are SGHNT and YYREEE (reference sequence). The V gene end was trimmed by 0 bases and the J gene end by 10 bases; junction bases not matched to a gene: 5. The CDR3 sequence is 13 residues long. The CDR3 sequence is CASSLETGTGAFF. Here the CDR3 DNA reads TGTGCCAGCAGCTTGGAGACGGGGACAGGAGCTTTCTTT.

In DNA, the CDR3 is TGTGCCAGCAGCCTCCTACAACTCCGGGACAGGGGGCCTAATGAGCAGTTCTTC. Protein sequence: CASSLLQLRDRGPNEQFF. The V call is TRBV28, the J call TRBJ2-1; the match to TRBD1 covers 12 bases. With V trimmed by 6 bases and J by 7 bases, 16 bases remained unmatched. This CDR3 contains 18 residues. The germline gives CDR1 MDHEN, CDR2 SYDVKM.

The chain employs TRBV27 and TRBJ1-2, with 7 bases identical to TRBD1. V shed 5 bases and J 0 bases; nucleotides not matched to a gene: 3. The CDR3 contains 14 residues. CDR1 is MNHEY and CDR2 is SMNVEV in the germline V gene (reference sequence). The CDR3 sequence is CASSTGVSNYGYTF. CDR3 coding DNA: TGTGCCAGCAGTACAGGGGTATCTAACTATGGCTACACCTTC.

This rearrangement joins TRBV11-3 to TRBJ2-5, with TRBD2 matching over 11 bases. Trimming cost V 1 base and J 3 bases; bases outside gene matches: 7. CDR1 SGHNT and CDR2 YENEEA come from the germline V gene. CDR3 length equals 17 residues. This CDR3 is CASSLAHLAGGEETQYF. DNA of the CDR3: TGTGCCAGCAGCTTAGCGCATCTAGCGGGGGGCGAAGAGACCCAGTACTTC.

The rearrangement links TRBV25-1 to TRBJ1-4; no firm D call. With 4 bases removed from V and 8 bases from J, the gap between germline ends came to 14 bases. The CDR3 has 14 amino acids. The germline CDR1 and CDR2 sequences are MGHDK and SYGVNS. CDR3: CASSAPGVREKLFF. CDR3 in DNA: TGTGCCAGCAGTGCTCCGGGAGTACGAGAAAAACTGTTTTTT.

The chain links TRBV2 to TRBJ1-4, with 7 bases aligning to TRBD1. The germline V gene has CDR1 SNHLY and CDR2 FYNNEI. This CDR3 is built from 14 residues. The J segment lost 7 bases and the V segment lost 6 bases, leaving 8 bases of the junction unmatched. The CDR3 sequence: CASRAGTVSEKLFF. CDR3 nucleotide sequence: TGTGCCAGCAGAGCCGGGACAGTAAGTGAAAAACTGTTTTTT.

This chain uses TRBV7-2 with TRBJ1-2; 9 positions agree with TRBD1. The CDR3 is made up of 15 amino acids. Unmatched junction bases numbered 6, after V lost 5 bases and J lost 2 bases. The V gene's germline CDR1 is SGHTA and CDR2 FQGNSA. Here the CDR3 reads CASSPQGARNYGYTF. In DNA form, the CDR3 reads TGTGCCAGCAGCCCACAGGGGGCGCGAAACTATGGCTACACCTTC. Full variable domain (rest looked up from reference TRBV7-2 and TRBJ1-2): GAGVSQSPSNKVTEKGKDVELRCDPISGHTALYWYRQSLGQGLEFLIYFQGNSAPDKSGLPSDRFSAERTGGSVSTLTIQRTQQEDSAVYLCASSPQGARNYGYTFGSGTRLTVV.

The chain recombines TRBV5-8 with TRBJ2-3, with 15 bases identical to TRBD2. From germline, CDR1 is SGHTS and CDR2 YDEGEE. The junction had 15 bases not matched to a gene; V was cut back by 4 bases and J by 6 bases. The CDR3 contains 19 residues. The CDR3 is CASSDPGLAGGLAGDTQYF. CDR3 nucleotides: TGTGCCAGCAGCGATCCGGGACTAGCGGGGGGCTTAGCAGGGGATACGCAGTATTTT. Looking up the rest from reference TRBV5-8 and TRBJ2-3 gives the full variable domain: EAGVTQSPTHLIKTRGQQATLRCSPISGHTSVYWYQQALGLGLQFLLWYDEGEERNRGNFPPRFSGRQFPNYSSELNVNALELEDSALYLCASSDPGLAGGLAGDTQYFGPGTRLTVL.

V gene TRBV7-9 combines with J gene TRBJ1-4, with D possibly matching TRBD1 (5 bases). The V gene's germline CDR1 is SEHNR and CDR2 FQNEAQ (reference sequence). The length of the CDR3 is 15 residues. The germline V and J ends were trimmed by 1 base and 5 bases, with 11 bases remaining between them. In DNA, the CDR3 is TGTGCCAGCAGCTTAGGCGACAGCCGGAATGAAAAACTGTTTTTT. Residues: CASSLGDSRNEKLFF. Full variable domain (rest looked up from reference TRBV7-9 and TRBJ1-4): DTGVSQNPRHKITKRGQNVTFRCDPISEHNRLYWYRQTLGQGPEFLTYFQNEAQLEKSRLLSDRFSAERPKGSFSTLEIQRTEQGDSAMYLCASSLGDSRNEKLFFGSGTQLSVL.

The V and J genes are TRBV5-1 and TRBJ2-7; 10 bases map to TRBD2. Germline loops: CDR1 SGHRS, CDR2 YFSETQ. V dropped 5 bases and J dropped 7; count of bases not matched to a gene: 15. The CDR3 extends over 16 amino acids. The CDR3, as DNA: TGCGCCAGCAGTGCTTTGCCTAGCGGGGGCCCGGGGGAGCAGTACTTC. It encodes CASSALPSGGPGEQYF.

The chain joins TRBV3-1 (or the pseudogene TRBV3-2) to TRBJ1-6; TRBD1 agrees at 7 bases. Germline V gene sequence: CDR1 LGHDT, CDR2 YNNKEL (reference sequence). The ends lost 4 bases at V and 4 bases at J; junction bases unmatched: 1. The CDR3 has 14 residues. CDR3 region: CASSLGQYNSPLHF. The CDR3 bases are TGTGCCAGCAGCCTGGGACAGTATAATTCACCCCTCCACTTT.

CDR3 sequence reads: CASSTGTSRGTQYF. The CDR3 DNA follows: TGTGCCAGCAGCACTGGGACTAGTCGGGGGACCCAGTACTTC. This chain uses TRBV9 with TRBJ2-5, with 8 bases lining up with TRBD2. CDR3 length: 14 residues. The V gene end was trimmed by 4 bases and the J gene end by 7 bases; junction bases not matched to a gene: 9. Germline V gene data show CDR1 as SGDLS and CDR2 as YYNGEE.

The V call is TRBV2, the J call TRBJ2-1; 9 bases line up with TRBD1. V gave up 8 bases and J gave up 0 bases; unmatched junction bases: 5. The CDR3 is 15 amino acids. The germline V gene has CDR1 SNHLY and CDR2 FYNNEI. As DNA, the CDR3 is TGTGCCAGCGGAAAGGACAGGGGCTCCTACAATGAGCAGTTCTTC. Its translation is CASGKDRGSYNEQFF.

V and J are TRBV5-6 and TRBJ1-2; 7 bases are shared with TRBD1. The CDR3 sequence is 15 residues long. CDR1 SGHDT and CDR2 YYEEEE come from the germline V gene. J was trimmed by 7 bases and V by 1 base; bases with no gene match: 10. CDR3 bases: TGTGCCAGCAGCTTGTCCGGGGCAGGGGGTAGTGGCTACACCTTC. This encodes CASSLSGAGGSGYTF.

Only a few counts were recorded for this clone. This rearrangement joins TRBV19 to TRBJ2-1; the D gene is possibly TRBD2 (5 bases). V shed 0 bases and J shed 2 bases, with 14 bases lying between them. This CDR3 is 17 amino acids long. Germline V gives CDR1 LNHDA, CDR2 SQIVND (reference sequence). This CDR3 is CASSIDARGWTYNEQFF. CDR3 bases: TGTGCCAGTAGTATAGACGCACGCGGGTGGACCTACAATGAGCAGTTCTTC. Combining the CDR3 with reference TRBV19 and TRBJ2-1 gives the whole variable domain DGGITQSPKYLFRKEGQNVTLSCEQNLNHDAMYWYRQDPGQGLRLIYYSQIVNDFQKGDIAEGYSVSREKKESFPLTVTSAQKNPTAFYLCASSIDARGWTYNEQFFGPGTRLTVL.

The rearrangement links TRBV7-2 to TRBJ1-6; D call uncertain. The CDR3 runs 16 residues. The ends were cut back, 1 base at V and 2 bases at J, with 9 bases in the middle. Per the germline V gene, CDR1 is SGHTA and CDR2 is FQGNSA. The CDR3 sequence: CASSLVGGAYNSPLHF. For the CDR3, the DNA is TGTGCCAGCAGCTTAGTGGGAGGAGCCTATAATTCACCCCTCCACTTT.

The J gene is TRBJ2-1, the V gene TRBV5-4; 7 positions agree with TRBD2. CDR3 size: 16 residues. Germline V gives CDR1 SGHNT, CDR2 YYREEE (reference sequence). V lost 2 bases and J lost 5; bases outside the gene matches: 10. In DNA, the CDR3 is TGTGCCAGCAGCTTCATCCGGGCTAGCGGTCACAATGAGCAGTTCTTC. Protein product: CASSFIRASGHNEQFF.

This clone occurred once. This chain links TRBV27 with TRBJ1-1; 9 bases align to TRBD1. Unmatched junction bases numbered 4, after V lost 5 bases and J lost 0 bases. Germline CDR1 is MNHEY and CDR2 is SMNVEV (reference sequence). This CDR3 comprises 15 residues. CDR3 nucleotide sequence: TGTGCCAGCAGTACCAGGACAGGGGTGAACACTGAAGCTTTCTTT. This sequence encodes CASSTRTGVNTEAFF.

This sequence joins TRBV19 and TRBJ1-2, with 8 bases identical to TRBD1. CDR3 length equals 14 residues. After removal of 6 bases from V and 2 bases from J, the junction contained 5 bases not matched to a gene. The V gene's germline CDR1 is LNHDA and CDR2 SQIVND (reference sequence). The CDR3 here is CASRRQGNNYGYTF. CDR3 DNA: TGTGCCAGTAGACGACAGGGGAACAACTATGGCTACACCTTC. Complete variable domain (other parts from reference TRBV19 and TRBJ1-2): DGGITQSPKYLFRKEGQNVTLSCEQNLNHDAMYWYRQDPGQGLRLIYYSQIVNDFQKGDIAEGYSVSREKKESFPLTVTSAQKNPTAFYLCASRRQGNNYGYTFGSGTRLTVV.

The gene calls are TRBV19 and TRBJ1-4; maybe TRBD1 (6 bases). Germline CDR1 and CDR2: LNHDA and SQIVND (reference sequence). This CDR3 has 14 amino acids. Trimming shortened V by 4 bases and J by 7 bases, and 13 bases separated the two germline ends. The CDR3 here is CASSNGQISEKLFF. The CDR3 DNA reads as TGTGCCAGTAGTAACGGACAGATTTCTGAAAAACTGTTTTTT.

The chain links TRBV6-5 to TRBJ1-1; D is undetermined. Trimming removed 0 bases from V and 10 bases from J, with 15 bases in between. The CDR3 is 14 amino acids. Germline lookup yields CDR1 MNHEY and CDR2 SVGAGI. Here the CDR3 reads CASSYSSMTGGAFF. Here the CDR3 DNA reads TGTGCCAGCAGTTACTCGAGTATGACGGGAGGAGCTTTCTTT.

This chain connects TRBV28 to TRBJ1-5, with D possibly being TRBD1 (5 bases). The CDR3 length is 16 residues. The V end lost 6 bases, the J end lost 6 bases, and 21 bases lay between the germline ends. CDR1 and CDR2 (germline): MDHEN, SYDVKM. CDR3 region: CASRSGGGRTTQPQHF. CDR3 DNA sequence: TGTGCCAGCAGATCCGGGGGAGGTCGGACTACTCAGCCCCAGCATTTT.

This chain joins TRBV7-9 and TRBJ1-2; possibly TRBD1 for D (6 bases). The CDR3 is 13 residues long. Germline V gene lookup returns CDR1 SEHNR and CDR2 FQNEAQ (reference sequence). V lost 1 base and J 5 bases, leaving 8 bases between the germline ends. CDR3 protein: CASSLVQGYGYTF. The CDR3 DNA follows: TGTGCCAGCAGCTTAGTCCAGGGGTATGGCTACACCTTC.

The chain uses TRBV30 and TRBJ2-2; 8 bases match TRBD2. The V gene end was trimmed by 4 bases and the J gene end by 3 bases; junction bases not matched to a gene: 4. This CDR3 spans 14 amino acids. CDR1 and CDR2 from the germline V gene are GTSNPN and SVGIG (reference sequence). CDR3 nucleotides: TGTGCCTGGAAATTCGGGGGGGACACCGGGGAGCTGTTTTTT. It codes for CAWKFGGDTGELFF.